This passage covers 23 T cell receptor beta chains from one sample sequenced in a study of regulatory T cells in long-lasting Graves disease. Building of the TCR beta libraries involved iRepertoire HTBI primers and Arm-PCR of CDR3 regions. TCRdb reprocessed the multiplex PCR reads with MiXCR, giving one entry per CDR3 protein. The sample gives approximately 300,000 distinct CDR3 sequences, 18% of which show up once; more than 30% is in the top ten. Stated time point: newly diagnosed GD, antithyroid drugs for less than 3 months. RNA from PBMCs was the source of the TCR library. The sample consisted of peripheral blood mononuclear cells (PBMCs), taken at new diagnosis, from a patient treated with antithyroid drugs. These receptors originate from a female donor with Graves disease.

As regards this clonotype: A single base separates this from a much larger clone, so it may be a read error. The genes are TRBV28 and TRBJ2-7; 9 bases match TRBD1. CDR3 length: 15 amino acids. Germline CDR1 and CDR2: MDHEN and SYDVKM. CDR3: CASSGRDRENYEQCF. CDR3 DNA sequence: TGTGCCAGCAGTGGCCGGGACAGGGAGAACTACGAGCAGTGCTTC.

This clonotype was counted a few times. This chain links TRBV27 with TRBJ2-2, with 11 bases aligning to TRBD1. Trimming took 5 bases from V and 3 from J; bases not matched to a gene: 5. The CDR3 loop spans 16 amino acids. Germline CDR1 reads MNHEY; CDR2 reads SMNVEV (reference sequence). The CDR3 loop is CASSPDRGRDTGELFF. The CDR3 DNA sequence: TGTGCCAGCAGTCCGGACAGGGGGCGAGACACCGGGGAGCTGTTTTTT.

At least ten counts were recorded for this clonotype. The chain couples TRBV7-8 to TRBJ1-1; D is uncertain. Between the trimmed V and J ends, which lost 1 base and 0 bases, there was a span of 9 bases. The CDR3 is 15 residues long. CDR1 is SGHVS and CDR2 is FQNEAQ in the germline V gene. This chain's CDR3 is CASSLVGSMNTEAFF. CDR3 nucleotides: TGTGCCAGCAGCTTAGTCGGCAGCATGAACACTGAAGCTTTCTTT.

The chain uses TRBV2 and TRBJ2-1, with 9 bases that match TRBD2. V dropped 6 bases and J dropped 2; count of bases not matched to a gene: 5. This CDR3 has 15 amino acids. CDR1 SNHLY and CDR2 FYNNEI come from the germline V gene. CDR3 protein: CASRSTSGPYNEQFF. DNA for the CDR3: TGTGCCAGCAGGTCGACTAGCGGCCCCTACAATGAGCAGTTCTTC. The variable domain in full, with the rest retrieved from reference TRBV2 and TRBJ2-1, is EPEVTQTPSHQVTQMGQEVILRCVPISNHLYFYWYRQILGQKVEFLVSFYNNEISEKSEIFDDQFSVERPDGSNFTLKIRSTKLEDSAMYFCASRSTSGPYNEQFFGPGTRLTVL.

The V gene is TRBV7-9, the J gene TRBJ2-5, with 7 bases identical to TRBD2. The CDR3 spans 22 residues. CDR1 and CDR2 from the germline V gene are SEHNR and FQNEAQ (reference sequence). With 0 bases clipped from V and 2 bases from J, the junction kept 24 bases outside the gene matches. The CDR3: CASSLARGAAGELAARQETQYF. The DNA of the CDR3 is TGTGCCAGCAGCTTAGCCCGGGGCGCGGCGGGGGAGTTAGCGGCCAGGCAAGAGACCCAGTACTTC.

The chain uses TRBV3-1 and TRBJ2-7, with 10 bases identical to TRBD1. Germline V lookup: CDR1 LGHDT, CDR2 YNNKEL (reference sequence). V shed 5 bases, J shed 5 bases, and the junction held 6 bases outside the gene matches. CDR3 length: 14 residues. CDR3 DNA: TGTGCCAGCAGCATCTCCGGGACAGGGGACGAGCAGTACTTC. Translation: CASSISGTGDEQYF.

This clonotype was detected many times. The V gene is TRBV27, the J gene TRBJ2-1; D not resolved. V dropped 3 bases and J dropped 11 bases, with 11 bases sitting between them. The CDR3 totals 12 residues. The V gene's germline CDR1 is MNHEY and CDR2 SMNVEV (reference sequence). The CDR3 sequence is CASSFPSGQQFF. DNA of the CDR3: TGTGCCAGCAGTTTTCCTTCCGGACAGCAGTTCTTC.

Remarks on this clonotype: A much more abundant neighbour one base away suggests this may be a read error. The chain uses TRBV14 and TRBJ2-4; D unresolved. The CDR3 spans 12 residues. Germline V gene data show CDR1 as SGHDN and CDR2 as FVKESK. V lost 4 bases and J lost 7, with 8 bases in between. The CDR3 sequence: CASSLIPNIQYF. The CDR3 DNA reads as TGTGCCAGCAGCCTGATCCCCAACATTCAGTACTTC.

The chain recombines TRBV19 with TRBJ2-5; D is perhaps TRBD2 (5 bases). V was shortened by 3 bases and J by 2 bases, with 10 bases between the two germline ends. The CDR3 runs to 14 residues. The V gene's germline CDR1 is LNHDA and CDR2 SQIVND (reference sequence). The CDR3, as DNA: TGTGCCAGTAGTATCGACGGAGGACAAGAGACCCAGTACTTC. Translated, it gives CASSIDGGQETQYF.

Ten or more counts support this clonotype. The rearrangement joins TRBV29-1 to TRBJ2-7, with 10 bases aligning to TRBD2. This CDR3 is 13 amino acids long. Germline assignment: CDR1 SQVTM and CDR2 ANQGSEA. The ends lost 6 bases at V and 2 bases at J; junction bases unmatched: 4. CDR3 in DNA: TGCAGCGTCGGGACTAGCGCGGCCTACGAGCAGTACTTC. This translates into CSVGTSAAYEQYF.

Concerning this clonotype: A read error is possible here, since a much larger clone lies one base away. J is TRBJ2-5 and V is TRBV2, with D possibly TRBD2 on 6 matching bases. The CDR3 consists of 14 residues. The V end lost 11 bases, the J end lost 5 bases, and 21 bases lay between the germline ends. The germline V gene encodes CDR1 SNHLY and CDR2 FYNNEI. Here the CDR3 reads CACKQGAGRETQYF. The CDR3, as DNA: TGTGCCTGCAAGCAGGGCGCAGGGAGGGAGACCCAGTACTTC.

This clonotype was observed at least ten times. The chain carries TRBV24-1 and TRBJ2-2; 12 nucleotides align to TRBD2. Germline V gene data show CDR1 as KGHDR and CDR2 as SFDVKD. The CDR3 runs to 20 residues. Unmatched junction bases numbered 12, after V lost 4 bases and J lost 1 base. The CDR3 bases are TGTGCCACCAGTGACCGGACAGGAGTGGGACTAGCGGGGAACACCGGGGAGCTGTTTTTT. Translation: CATSDRTGVGLAGNTGELFF.

This clonotype was seen a handful of times. A much larger clone lies one base from this, so it may be a read error. V is TRBV10-2 and J is TRBJ1-1; no reliable D call. Germline V gene sequence: CDR1 WSHSY, CDR2 SAAADI. The CDR3 is 14 amino acids. The chain's CDR3 is CASSRIQMDTEAFF. The DNA of the CDR3 is TGTGCCAGCAGTAGAATTCAAATGGACACTGAAGCTTTCTTT.

There are many counts of this clonotype. The gene calls are TRBV12-3 or TRBV12-4 and TRBJ2-3; D not resolved. V lost 2 bases and J 6 bases, leaving 9 bases between the germline ends. This CDR3 contains 13 residues. DNA of the CDR3: TGTGCCAGCAGTTTACAGAGTGGTGATACGCAGTATTTT. Amino acids: CASSLQSGDTQYF.

The V call is TRBV19, the J call TRBJ2-7; TRBD1 is a possible D gene (6 bases). Trimming removed 3 bases from V and 1 base from J, with 13 bases in between. From germline, CDR1 is LNHDA and CDR2 SQIVND (reference sequence). CDR3 length: 15 amino acids. The CDR3 loop reads CASSMTGRRSYEQYF. DNA for the CDR3: TGTGCCAGTAGTATGACAGGACGGAGGTCCTACGAGCAGTACTTC.

This clonotype was recorded many times. The chain couples TRBV2 to TRBJ2-2; no definite D call. This CDR3 has 12 amino acids. CDR1 and CDR2 (germline): SNHLY, FYNNEI. Trimming pared 7 bases from V and 1 base from J, leaving 4 bases between. CDR3 nucleotide sequence: TGTGCCAGCAAGATGAACACCGGGGAGCTGTTTTTT. This sequence encodes CASKMNTGELFF.

V and J are TRBV24-1 and TRBJ2-4, with no clear D. V shed 6 bases and J shed 4 bases, with 18 bases lying between them. This CDR3 has 16 amino acids. The germline gives CDR1 KGHDR, CDR2 SFDVKD. The CDR3: CATSSPGEREKNIQYF. Here the CDR3 DNA reads TGTGCCACCAGTTCCCCCGGAGAGCGAGAGAAAAACATTCAGTACTTC.

This rearrangement joins TRBV12-5 to TRBJ1-1; TRBD1 matches at 7 bases. V dropped 6 bases and J dropped 3; count of bases not matched to a gene: 7. There are 14 residues in the CDR3. Germline V lookup: CDR1 LGHNT, CDR2 FRNRAP. CDR3 nucleotide sequence: TGTGCTAGTGGAGAGGGGGCTCGATACACTGAAGCTTTCTTT. This sequence encodes CASGEGARYTEAFF.

As concerns this clonotype: With a far larger clone one base away, a read error is the likely cause. Because it lacks the conserved phenylalanine or tryptophan at the end, this CDR3 is likely a read error. This chain uses TRBV2 with TRBJ2-6, with D uncertain. This CDR3 has 15 amino acids. The V and J ends lost 5 bases and 4 bases respectively, with 12 bases between them. Germline V CDR1 and CDR2: SNHLY, FYNNEI. DNA for the CDR3: TGTGCCAGCAGTTTAGCCCCGGGCGGGGCCAACGTCCTGACTTCC. Amino acid sequence: CASSLAPGGANVLTS.

This clonotype was detected ten times or more. The rearrangement joins TRBV7-2 to TRBJ2-7; TRBD2 is a possible D gene (5 bases). V lost 6 bases, J lost 5 bases, and 17 bases lay in between. The CDR3 length is 14 residues. Germline loops: CDR1 SGHTA, CDR2 FQGNSA. CDR3 sequence reads: CASRPSGWIDEQYF. DNA for the CDR3: TGTGCCAGCAGACCGTCGGGGTGGATCGACGAGCAGTACTTC.

This clonotype was seen many times. This chain connects TRBV15 to TRBJ2-3; TRBD2 aligns across 13 bases. The CDR3 is 17 amino acids. Germline V lookup: CDR1 LNHNV, CDR2 YYDKDF (reference sequence). Trimming removed 3 bases from V and 4 bases from J; junction bases left unmatched: 7. CDR3 amino acids: CATSSPLTSGRADTQYF. The CDR3 DNA sequence: TGTGCCACCAGCAGCCCACTAACTAGCGGGAGGGCAGATACGCAGTATTTT.

Ten or more counts support this clonotype. The chain couples TRBV11-3 to TRBJ2-5; a weak D match, TRBD2 (7 bases). The germline V and J ends were trimmed by 0 bases and 1 base, with 21 bases remaining between them. The CDR3 runs to 19 residues. CDR1 is SGHNT, CDR2 YENEEA, per germline. The CDR3 DNA reads TGTGCCAGCAGCTTAGACGGGGGCGGGAGTTGGAGGGGCCAAGAGACCCAGTACTTC. Its protein product is CASSLDGGGSWRGQETQYF.

This clonotype showed up many times. V is TRBV19 and J is TRBJ1-2; possible D gene TRBD1, 5 bases. The V gene's germline CDR1 is LNHDA and CDR2 SQIVND (reference sequence). This CDR3 region has 13 residues. V was cut by 6 bases and J by 7 bases, with 15 bases left in between. CDR3 DNA sequence: TGTGCCAGTAGGATCCGGGACGATGGTGGCTACACCTTC. Its protein product is CASRIRDDGGYTF.